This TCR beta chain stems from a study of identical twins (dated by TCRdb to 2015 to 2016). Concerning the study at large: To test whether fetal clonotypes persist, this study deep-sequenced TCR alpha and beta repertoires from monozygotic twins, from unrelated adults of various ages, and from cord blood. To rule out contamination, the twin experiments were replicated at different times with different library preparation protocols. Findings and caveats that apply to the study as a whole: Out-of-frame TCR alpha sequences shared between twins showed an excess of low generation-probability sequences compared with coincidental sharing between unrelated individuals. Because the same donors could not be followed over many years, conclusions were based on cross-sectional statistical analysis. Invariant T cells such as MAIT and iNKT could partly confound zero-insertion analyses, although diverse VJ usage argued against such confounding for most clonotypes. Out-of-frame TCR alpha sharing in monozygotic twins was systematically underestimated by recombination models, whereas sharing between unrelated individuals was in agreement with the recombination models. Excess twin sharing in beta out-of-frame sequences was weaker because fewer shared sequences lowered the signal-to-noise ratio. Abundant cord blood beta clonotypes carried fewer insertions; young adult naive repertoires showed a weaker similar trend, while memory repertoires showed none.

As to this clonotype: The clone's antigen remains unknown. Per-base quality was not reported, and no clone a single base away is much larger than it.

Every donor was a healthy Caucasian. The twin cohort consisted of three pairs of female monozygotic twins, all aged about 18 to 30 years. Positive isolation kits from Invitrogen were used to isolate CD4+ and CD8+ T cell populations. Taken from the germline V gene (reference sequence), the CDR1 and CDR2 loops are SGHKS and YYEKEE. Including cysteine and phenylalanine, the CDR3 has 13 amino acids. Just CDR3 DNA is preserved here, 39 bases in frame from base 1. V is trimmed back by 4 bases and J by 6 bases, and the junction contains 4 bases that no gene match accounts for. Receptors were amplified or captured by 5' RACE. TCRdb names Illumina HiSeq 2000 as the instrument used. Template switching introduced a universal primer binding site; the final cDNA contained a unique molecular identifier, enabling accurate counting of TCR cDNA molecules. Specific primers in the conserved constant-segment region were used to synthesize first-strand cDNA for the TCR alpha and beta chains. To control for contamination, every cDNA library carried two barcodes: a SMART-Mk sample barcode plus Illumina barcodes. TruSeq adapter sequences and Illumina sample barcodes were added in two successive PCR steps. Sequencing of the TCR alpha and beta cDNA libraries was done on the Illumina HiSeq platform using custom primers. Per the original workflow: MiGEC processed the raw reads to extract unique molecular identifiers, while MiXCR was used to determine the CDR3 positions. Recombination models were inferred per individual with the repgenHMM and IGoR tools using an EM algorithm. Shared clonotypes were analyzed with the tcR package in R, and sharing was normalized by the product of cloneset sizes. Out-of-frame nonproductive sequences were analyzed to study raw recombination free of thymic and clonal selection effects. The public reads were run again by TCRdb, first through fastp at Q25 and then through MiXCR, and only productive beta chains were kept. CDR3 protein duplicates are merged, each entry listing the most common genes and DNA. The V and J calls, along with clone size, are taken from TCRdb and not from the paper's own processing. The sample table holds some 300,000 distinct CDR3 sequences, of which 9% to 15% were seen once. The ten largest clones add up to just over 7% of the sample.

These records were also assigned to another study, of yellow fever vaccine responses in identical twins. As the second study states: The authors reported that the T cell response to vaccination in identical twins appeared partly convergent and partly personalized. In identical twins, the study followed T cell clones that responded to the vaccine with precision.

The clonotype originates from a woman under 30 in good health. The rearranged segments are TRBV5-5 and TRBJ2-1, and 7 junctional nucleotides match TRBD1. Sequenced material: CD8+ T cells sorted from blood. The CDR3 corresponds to CASSKQGSNEQFF. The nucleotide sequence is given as TGTGCCAGCAGCAAACAGGGGAGCAATGAGCAGTTCTTC.